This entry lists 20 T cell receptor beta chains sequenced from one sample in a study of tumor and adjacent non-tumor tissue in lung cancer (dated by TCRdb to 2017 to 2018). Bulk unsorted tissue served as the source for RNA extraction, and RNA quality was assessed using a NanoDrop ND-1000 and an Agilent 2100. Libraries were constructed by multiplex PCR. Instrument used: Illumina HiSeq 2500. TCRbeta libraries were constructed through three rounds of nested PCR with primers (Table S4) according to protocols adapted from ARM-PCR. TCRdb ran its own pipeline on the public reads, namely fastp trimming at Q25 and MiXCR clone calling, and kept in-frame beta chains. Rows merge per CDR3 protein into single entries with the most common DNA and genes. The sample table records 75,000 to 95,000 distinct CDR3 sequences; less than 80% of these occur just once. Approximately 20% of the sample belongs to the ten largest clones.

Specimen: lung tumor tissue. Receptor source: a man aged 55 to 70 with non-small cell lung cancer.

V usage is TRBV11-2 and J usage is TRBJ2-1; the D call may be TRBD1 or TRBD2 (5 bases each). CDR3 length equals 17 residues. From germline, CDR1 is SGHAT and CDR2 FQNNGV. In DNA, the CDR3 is TGTGCAAGCGGCTTAGTGGGGGAACTGTCTTACCGAGGGGAGCAGTTCTTC. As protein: CASGLVGELSYRGEQFF. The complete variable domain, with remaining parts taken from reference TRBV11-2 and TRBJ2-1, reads EAGVAQSPRYKIIEKRQSVAFWCNPISGHATLYWYQQILGQGPKLLIQFQNNGVVDDSQLPKDRFSAERLKGVDSTLKIQPAKLEDSAVYLCASGLVGELSYRGEQFFGPGTRLTVL.

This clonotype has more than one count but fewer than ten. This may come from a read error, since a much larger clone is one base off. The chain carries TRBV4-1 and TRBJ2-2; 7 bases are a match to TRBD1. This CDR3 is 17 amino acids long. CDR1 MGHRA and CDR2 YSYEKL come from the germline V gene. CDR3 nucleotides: TGCGCCAGCGGCCAAATTAAGGGACAGCGCAGCCCGAGGGAGCTGTTTTTT. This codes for CASGQIKGQRSPRELFF.

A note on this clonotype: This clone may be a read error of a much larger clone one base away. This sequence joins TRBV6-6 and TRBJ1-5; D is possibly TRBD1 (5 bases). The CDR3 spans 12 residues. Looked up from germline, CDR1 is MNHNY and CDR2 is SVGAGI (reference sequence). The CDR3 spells CVSRRGNQPQHF. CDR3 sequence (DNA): TGTGTCAGCAGAAGGGGAAATCAGCCCCAGCATTTT.

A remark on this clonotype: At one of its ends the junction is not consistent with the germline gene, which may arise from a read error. The CDR3 coding sequence is TGTGCCGGTAGTGCCCTGGGGGCGCGGGGGTTCTCTGGGGCCAACGTCCTGACTTTC. Residues: CAGSALGARGFSGANVLTF. This chain joins TRBV19 and TRBJ2-6; D may be TRBD2 (7 bases). The CDR3 extends over 19 amino acids. Germline V lookup: CDR1 LNHDA, CDR2 SQIVND (reference sequence).

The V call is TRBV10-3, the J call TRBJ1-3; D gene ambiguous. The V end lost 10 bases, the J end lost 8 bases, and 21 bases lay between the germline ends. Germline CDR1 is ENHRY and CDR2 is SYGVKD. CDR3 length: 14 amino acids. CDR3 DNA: TGTGCCACCAGAGATTACAGTGCGTCGGACACCATATATTTT. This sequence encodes CATRDYSASDTIYF.

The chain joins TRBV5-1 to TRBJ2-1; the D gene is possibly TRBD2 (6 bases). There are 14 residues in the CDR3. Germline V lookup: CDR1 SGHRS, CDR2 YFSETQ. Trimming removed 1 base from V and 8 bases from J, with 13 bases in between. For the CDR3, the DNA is TGCGCCAGCAGCTTGTCTTCGGAGGGTGATGAGCAGTTCTTC. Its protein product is CASSLSSEGDEQFF.

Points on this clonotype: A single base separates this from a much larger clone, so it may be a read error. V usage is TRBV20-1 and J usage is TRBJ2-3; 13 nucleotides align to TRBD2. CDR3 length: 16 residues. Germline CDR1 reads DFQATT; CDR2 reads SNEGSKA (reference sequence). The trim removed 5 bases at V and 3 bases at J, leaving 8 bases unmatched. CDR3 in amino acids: CSAGLAGVRRTDTQYF. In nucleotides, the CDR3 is TGCAGTGCTGGACTAGCGGGAGTACGGAGGACAGATACGCAGTATTTT.

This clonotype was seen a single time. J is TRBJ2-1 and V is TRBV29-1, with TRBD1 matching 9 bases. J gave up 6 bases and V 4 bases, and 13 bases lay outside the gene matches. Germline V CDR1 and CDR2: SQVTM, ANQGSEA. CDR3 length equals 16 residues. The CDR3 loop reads CSVGAVGQGLRNEQFF. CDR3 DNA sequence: TGCAGCGTTGGGGCGGTGGGACAGGGACTTCGCAATGAGCAGTTCTTC.

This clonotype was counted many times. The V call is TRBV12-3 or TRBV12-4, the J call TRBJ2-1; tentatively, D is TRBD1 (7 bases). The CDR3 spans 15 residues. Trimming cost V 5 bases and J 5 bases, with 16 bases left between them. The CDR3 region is CASSSQGGHHNEQFF. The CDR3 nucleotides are TGTGCCAGCAGTAGCCAGGGGGGCCACCACAATGAGCAGTTCTTC.

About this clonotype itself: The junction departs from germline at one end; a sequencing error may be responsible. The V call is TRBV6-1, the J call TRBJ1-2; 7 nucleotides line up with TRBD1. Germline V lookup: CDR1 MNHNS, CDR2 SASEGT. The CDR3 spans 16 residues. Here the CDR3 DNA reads TGTGCCAGCACTGAATTGGGGAGGGGGCGAGGCTATGACTACACCTTC. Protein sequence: CASTELGRGRGYDYTF.

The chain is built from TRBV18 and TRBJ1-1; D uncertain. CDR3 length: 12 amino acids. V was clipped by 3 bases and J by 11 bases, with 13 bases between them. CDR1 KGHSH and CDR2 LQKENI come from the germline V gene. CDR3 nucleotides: TGTGCCAGCTCACCGGAGCCCGGAAGGGCTTTCTTT. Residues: CASSPEPGRAFF.

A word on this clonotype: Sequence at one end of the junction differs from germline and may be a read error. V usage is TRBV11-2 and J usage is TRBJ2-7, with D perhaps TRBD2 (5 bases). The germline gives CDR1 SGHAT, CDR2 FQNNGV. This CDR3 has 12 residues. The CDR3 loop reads CDSNLGLHEQHF. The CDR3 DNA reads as TGTGACAGCAACTTAGGACTGCACGAGCAGCACTTC.

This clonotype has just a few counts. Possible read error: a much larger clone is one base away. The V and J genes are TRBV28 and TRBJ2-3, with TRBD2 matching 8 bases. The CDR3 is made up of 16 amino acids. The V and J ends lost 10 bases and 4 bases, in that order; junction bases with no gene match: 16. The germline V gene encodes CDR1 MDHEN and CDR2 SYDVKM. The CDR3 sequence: CANSTRGLAGPDTQYF. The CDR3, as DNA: TGTGCCAACAGCACCCGGGGGCTAGCGGGCCCAGATACGCAGTATTTT.

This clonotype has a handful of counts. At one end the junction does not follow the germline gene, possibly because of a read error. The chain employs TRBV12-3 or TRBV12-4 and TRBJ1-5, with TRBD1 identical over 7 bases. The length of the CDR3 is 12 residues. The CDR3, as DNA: TGTGCCAGTAGTTTGGTGGGACAGCCCCACCATTTT. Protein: CASSLVGQPHHF.

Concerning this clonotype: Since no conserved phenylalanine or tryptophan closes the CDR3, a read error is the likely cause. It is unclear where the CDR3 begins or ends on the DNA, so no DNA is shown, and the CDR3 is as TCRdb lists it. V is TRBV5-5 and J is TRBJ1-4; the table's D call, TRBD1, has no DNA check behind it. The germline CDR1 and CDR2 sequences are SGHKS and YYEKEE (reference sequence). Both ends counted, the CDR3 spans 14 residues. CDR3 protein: CASSFQTGDEKMFS.

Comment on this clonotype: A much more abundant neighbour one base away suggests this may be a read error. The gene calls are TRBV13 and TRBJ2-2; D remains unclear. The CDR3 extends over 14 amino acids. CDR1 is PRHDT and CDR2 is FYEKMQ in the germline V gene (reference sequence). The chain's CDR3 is CVSSLMGNTGELFF. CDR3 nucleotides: TGTGTCAGCAGCTTAATGGGTAACACCGGGGAGCTGTTTTTT.

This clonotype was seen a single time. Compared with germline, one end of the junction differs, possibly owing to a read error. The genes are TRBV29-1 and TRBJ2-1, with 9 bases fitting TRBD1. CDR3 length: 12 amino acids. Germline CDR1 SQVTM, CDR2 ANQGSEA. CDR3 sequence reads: CSIDTGGDEHFF. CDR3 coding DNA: TGCAGCATTGATACAGGGGGCGATGAGCATTTCTTC.

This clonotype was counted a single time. Here the CDR3 reads CASSYSGSDTDTQYF. Here the CDR3 DNA reads TGTGCCAGCAGTTACAGCGGGAGCGACACAGATACGCAGTATTTT. The chain carries TRBV6-5 and TRBJ2-3, with 8 bases identical to TRBD2. With 2 bases clipped from V and 2 bases from J, the junction kept 3 bases outside the gene matches. The CDR3 length is 15 residues. Per germline, CDR1 MNHEY and CDR2 SVGAGI.

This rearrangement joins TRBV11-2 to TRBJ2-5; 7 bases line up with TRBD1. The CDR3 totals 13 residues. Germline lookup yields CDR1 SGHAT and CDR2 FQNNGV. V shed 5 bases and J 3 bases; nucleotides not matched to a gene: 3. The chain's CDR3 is CASSNRGEETQYF. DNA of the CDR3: TGTGCCAGCAGCAACAGGGGAGAAGAGACCCAGTACTTC.

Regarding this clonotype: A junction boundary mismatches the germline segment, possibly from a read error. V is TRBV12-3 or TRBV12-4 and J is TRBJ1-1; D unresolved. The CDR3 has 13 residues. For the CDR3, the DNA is TGTGCTAGCAGCCTCGTGGCCGGGGCTGAAGCTTTCTTT. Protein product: CASSLVAGAEAFF.